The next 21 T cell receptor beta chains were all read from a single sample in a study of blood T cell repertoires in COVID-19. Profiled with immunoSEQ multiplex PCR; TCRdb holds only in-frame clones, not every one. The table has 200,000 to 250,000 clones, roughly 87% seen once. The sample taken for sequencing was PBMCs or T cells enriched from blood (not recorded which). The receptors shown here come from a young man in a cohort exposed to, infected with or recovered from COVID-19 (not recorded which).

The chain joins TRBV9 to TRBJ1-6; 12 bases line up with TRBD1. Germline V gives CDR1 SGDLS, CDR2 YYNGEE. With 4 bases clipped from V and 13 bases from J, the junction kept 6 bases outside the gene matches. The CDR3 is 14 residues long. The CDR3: CASSLGTGGSPLHF. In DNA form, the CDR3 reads TGTGCCAGCAGCCTCGGGACAGGGGGCTCTCCCCTCCACTTT.

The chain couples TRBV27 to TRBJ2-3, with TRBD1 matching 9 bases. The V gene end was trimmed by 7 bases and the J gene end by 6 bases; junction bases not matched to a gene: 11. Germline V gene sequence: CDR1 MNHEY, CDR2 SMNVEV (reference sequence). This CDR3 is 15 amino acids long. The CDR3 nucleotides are TGTGCCAGCACCGCGGCAGGGGACAGGGCCGATACGCAGTATTTT. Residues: CASTAAGDRADTQYF.

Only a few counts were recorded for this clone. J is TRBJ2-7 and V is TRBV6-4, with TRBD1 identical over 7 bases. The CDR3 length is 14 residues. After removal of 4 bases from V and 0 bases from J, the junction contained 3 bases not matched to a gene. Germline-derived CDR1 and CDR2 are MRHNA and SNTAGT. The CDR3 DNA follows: TGTGCCAGCAGTGCGACAGGGAACTCCTACGAGCAGTACTTC. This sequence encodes CASSATGNSYEQYF.

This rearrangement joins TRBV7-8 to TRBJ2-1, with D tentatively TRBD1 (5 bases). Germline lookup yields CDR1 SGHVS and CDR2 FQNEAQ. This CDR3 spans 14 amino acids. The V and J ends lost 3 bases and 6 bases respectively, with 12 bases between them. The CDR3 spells CASSFLTETNEQFF. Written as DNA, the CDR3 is TGTGCCAGCAGCTTCCTGACAGAGACCAATGAGCAGTTCTTC.

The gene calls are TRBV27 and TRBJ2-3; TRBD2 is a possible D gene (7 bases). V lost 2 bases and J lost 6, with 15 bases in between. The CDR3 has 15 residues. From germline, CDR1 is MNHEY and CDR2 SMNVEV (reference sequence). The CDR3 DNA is TGTGCCAGCAGTTTAGCGGGGGCTCGTGGGGATACGCAGTATTTT. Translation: CASSLAGARGDTQYF.

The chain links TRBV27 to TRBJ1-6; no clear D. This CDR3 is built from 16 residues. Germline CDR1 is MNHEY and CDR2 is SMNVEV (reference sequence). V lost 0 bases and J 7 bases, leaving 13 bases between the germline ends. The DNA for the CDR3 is TGTGCCAGCAGTTTATCGGGCAGAGCCCGAAATTCACCCCTCCACTTT. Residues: CASSLSGRARNSPLHF.

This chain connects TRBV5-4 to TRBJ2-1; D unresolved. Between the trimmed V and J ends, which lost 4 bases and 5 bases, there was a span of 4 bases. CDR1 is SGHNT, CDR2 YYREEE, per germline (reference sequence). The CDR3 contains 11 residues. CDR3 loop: CASSLNNEQFF. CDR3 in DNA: TGTGCCAGCAGCCTAAACAATGAGCAGTTCTTC.

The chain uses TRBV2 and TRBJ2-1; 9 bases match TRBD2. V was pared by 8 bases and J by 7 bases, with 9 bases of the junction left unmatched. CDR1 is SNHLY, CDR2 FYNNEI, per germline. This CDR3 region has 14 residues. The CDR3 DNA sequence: TGTGCCAGCCTTCCTGCGGGAGGGCTGAATGAGCAGTTCTTC. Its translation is CASLPAGGLNEQFF.

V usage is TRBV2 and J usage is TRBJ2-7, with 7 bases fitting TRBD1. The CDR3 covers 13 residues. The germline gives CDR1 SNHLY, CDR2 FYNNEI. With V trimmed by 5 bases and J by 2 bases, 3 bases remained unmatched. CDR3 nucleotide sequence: TGTGCCAGCAGTCCCACAGGGGCCTACGAGCAGTACTTC. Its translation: CASSPTGAYEQYF.

CDR3 protein: CASSSFGLGVGNYGYTF. The CDR3 DNA is TGTGCCAGCAGCTCGTTCGGGTTAGGAGTGGGTAACTATGGCTACACCTTC. The J gene is TRBJ1-2, the V gene TRBV7-2; no definite D call. Per the germline V gene, CDR1 is SGHTA and CDR2 is FQGNSA. The CDR3 runs to 17 residues. Trimming stripped 4 bases from V and 1 base from J, with 19 bases between.

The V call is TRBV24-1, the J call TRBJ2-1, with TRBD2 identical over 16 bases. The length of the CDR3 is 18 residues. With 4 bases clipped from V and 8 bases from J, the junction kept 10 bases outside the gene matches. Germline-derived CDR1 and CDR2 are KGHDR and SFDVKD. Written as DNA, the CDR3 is TGTGCCACCAGTGACCCGGGGACTAGCGGGAGGGTATCATATGAGCAGTTCTTC. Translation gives CATSDPGTSGRVSYEQFF.

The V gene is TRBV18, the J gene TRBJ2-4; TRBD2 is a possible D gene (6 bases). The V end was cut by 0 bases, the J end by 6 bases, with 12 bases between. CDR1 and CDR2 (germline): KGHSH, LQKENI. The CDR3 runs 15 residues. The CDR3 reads CASSPPEGAGNIQYF. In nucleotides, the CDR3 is TGTGCCAGCTCACCACCTGAGGGAGCGGGAAACATTCAGTACTTC.

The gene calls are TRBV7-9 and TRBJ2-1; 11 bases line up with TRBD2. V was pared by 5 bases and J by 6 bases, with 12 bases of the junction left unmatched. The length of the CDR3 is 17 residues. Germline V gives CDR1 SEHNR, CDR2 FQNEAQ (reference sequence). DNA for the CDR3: TGTGCCAGCAGCGCCCACCCCGGGACTAGCGGAAGCAATGAGCAGTTCTTC. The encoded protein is CASSAHPGTSGSNEQFF.

The CDR3 loop is CASSLDVVAGSGTDTQYF. The CDR3 region has the DNA TGTGCCAGCAGCTTGGATGTGGTGGCAGGGTCGGGCACAGATACGCAGTATTTT. The J gene is TRBJ2-3, the V gene TRBV5-4; the D gene is possibly TRBD1 (5 bases). Trimming took off 0 bases at V and 1 base at J, with 18 bases between the two ends. Germline-derived CDR1 and CDR2 are SGHNT and YYREEE (reference sequence). CDR3 size: 18 residues.

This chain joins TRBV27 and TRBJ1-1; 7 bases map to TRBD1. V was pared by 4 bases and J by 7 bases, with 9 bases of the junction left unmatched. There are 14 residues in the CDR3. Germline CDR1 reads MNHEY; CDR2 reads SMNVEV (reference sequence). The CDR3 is CASSSNRGISEAFF. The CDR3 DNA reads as TGTGCCAGCAGTTCCAACAGGGGTATCAGTGAAGCTTTCTTT.

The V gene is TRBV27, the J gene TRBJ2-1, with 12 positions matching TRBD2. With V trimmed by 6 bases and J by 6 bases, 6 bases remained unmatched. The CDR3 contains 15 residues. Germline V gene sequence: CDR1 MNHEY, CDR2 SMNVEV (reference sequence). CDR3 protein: CASSYGLAGSNEQFF. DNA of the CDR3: TGTGCCAGCAGCTACGGACTAGCGGGGAGCAATGAGCAGTTCTTC.

CDR3 in amino acids: CASSGTGPLRAYEQYF. DNA for the CDR3: TGTGCCAGCAGCGGGACAGGTCCGTTACGAGCCTACGAGCAGTACTTC. V usage is TRBV28 and J usage is TRBJ2-7; 8 bases align to TRBD1. The length of the CDR3 is 16 residues. The junction had 12 bases not matched to a gene; V was cut back by 6 bases and J by 2 bases. Germline CDR1 is MDHEN and CDR2 is SYDVKM.

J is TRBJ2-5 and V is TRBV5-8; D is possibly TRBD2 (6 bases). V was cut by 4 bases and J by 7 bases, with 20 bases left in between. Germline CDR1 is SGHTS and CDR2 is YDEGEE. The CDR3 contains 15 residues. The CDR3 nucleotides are TGTGCCAGCAGCCCCATGGTAGCGCGGCGGGGGACCCAGTACTTC. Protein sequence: CASSPMVARRGTQYF. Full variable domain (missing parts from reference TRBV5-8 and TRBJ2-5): EAGVTQSPTHLIKTRGQQATLRCSPISGHTSVYWYQQALGLGLQFLLWYDEGEERNRGNFPPRFSGRQFPNYSSELNVNALELEDSALYLCASSPMVARRGTQYFGPGTRLLVL.

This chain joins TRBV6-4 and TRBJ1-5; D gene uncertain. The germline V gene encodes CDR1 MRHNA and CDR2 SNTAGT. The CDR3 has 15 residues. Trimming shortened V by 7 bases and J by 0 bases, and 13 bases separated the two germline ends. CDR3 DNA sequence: TGTGCCAGCACCTGCCAATACACTAGCAATCAGCCCCAGCATTTT. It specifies CASTCQYTSNQPQHF.

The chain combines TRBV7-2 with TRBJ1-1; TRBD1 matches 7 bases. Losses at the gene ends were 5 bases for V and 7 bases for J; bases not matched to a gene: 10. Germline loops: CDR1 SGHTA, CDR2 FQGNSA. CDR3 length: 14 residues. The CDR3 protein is CASSPSRGQDEAFF. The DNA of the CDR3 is TGTGCCAGCAGCCCCTCGCGAGGACAGGATGAAGCTTTCTTT.

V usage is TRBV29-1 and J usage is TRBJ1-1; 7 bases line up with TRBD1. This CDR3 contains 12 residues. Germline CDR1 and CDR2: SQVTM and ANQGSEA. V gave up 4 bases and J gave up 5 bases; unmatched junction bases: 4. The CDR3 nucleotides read TGCAGCGTTGGACAGGGTGATACTGAAGCTTTCTTT. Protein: CSVGQGDTEAFF.